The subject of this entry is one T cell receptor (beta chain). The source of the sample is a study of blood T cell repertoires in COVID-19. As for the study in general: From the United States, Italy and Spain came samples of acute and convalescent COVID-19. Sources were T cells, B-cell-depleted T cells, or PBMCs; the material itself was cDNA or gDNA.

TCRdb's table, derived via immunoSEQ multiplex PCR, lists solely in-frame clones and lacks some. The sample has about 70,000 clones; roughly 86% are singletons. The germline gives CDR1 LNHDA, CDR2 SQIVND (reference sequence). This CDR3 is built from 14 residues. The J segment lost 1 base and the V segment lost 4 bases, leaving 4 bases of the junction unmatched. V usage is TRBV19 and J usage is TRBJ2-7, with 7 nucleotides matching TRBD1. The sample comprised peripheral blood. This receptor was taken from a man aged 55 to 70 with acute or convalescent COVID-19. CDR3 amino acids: CASSTATGSYEQYF. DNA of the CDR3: TGTGCCAGTAGTACCGCGACAGGGTCCTACGAGCAGTACTTC.